This entry lists 20 T cell receptor beta chains sequenced from one sample in a study of blood T cell repertoires in COVID-19. Method: immunoSEQ multiplex PCR; TCRdb's copy keeps in-frame clones and lacks some. The data hold around 230,000 clones, with 80% to 90% observed a single time. Sequencing was carried out using PBMCs or T cells enriched from blood (not recorded which). These receptor sequences come from a man aged 40-49 years who had recovered from COVID-19.

This clone was seen a few times. This chain links TRBV2 with TRBJ1-2, with TRBD1 identical over 9 bases. CDR3 length equals 15 residues. V shed 0 bases, J shed 4 bases, and the junction held 3 bases outside the gene matches. Germline V gene sequence: CDR1 SNHLY, CDR2 FYNNEI. CDR3 loop: CASSEATTGGYGYTF. CDR3 DNA: TGTGCCAGCAGTGAAGCGACGACAGGGGGCTATGGCTACACCTTC.

The chain has TRBV14 and TRBJ1-5; 8 nucleotides match TRBD1. CDR1 SGHDN and CDR2 FVKESK come from the germline V gene. The CDR3 runs 20 residues. J lost 6 bases, V lost 1 base, and 20 bases had no gene match. The CDR3 DNA sequence: TGTGCCAGCAGCCAAGTATTTAGGGACAGGTATATCCAAAGGATTCAGCCCCAGCATTTT. Encoded protein: CASSQVFRDRYIQRIQPQHF. Based on the CDR3 plus reference TRBV14 and TRBJ1-5, the full variable domain is EAGVTQFPSHSVIEKGQTVTLRCDPISGHDNLYWYRRVMGKEIKFLLHFVKESKQDESGMPNNRFLAERTGGTYSTLKVQPAELEDSGVYFCASSQVFRDRYIQRIQPQHFGDGTRLSIL.

The V call is TRBV18, the J call TRBJ2-2, with D maybe TRBD2 (6 bases). Germline CDR1 reads KGHSH; CDR2 reads LQKENI. The CDR3 length is 15 residues. V lost 3 bases, J lost 5 bases, and 13 bases lay in between. The CDR3 coding sequence is TGTGCCAGCTCACCCCCGGGACTGGATACCGGGGAGCTGTTTTTT. Translation gives CASSPPGLDTGELFF.

The CDR3 loop reads CASSETSGENNEQFF. The CDR3 DNA reads TGTGCCAGCAGTGAAACTAGCGGGGAGAACAATGAGCAGTTCTTC. The chain links TRBV7-6 to TRBJ2-1; 10 nucleotides align to TRBD2. J gave up 5 bases and V 6 bases, and 7 bases lay outside the gene matches. This CDR3 spans 15 amino acids. CDR1 and CDR2 (germline): SGHVS, FNYEAQ.

The genes are TRBV30 and TRBJ1-5, with D maybe TRBD1 (5 bases). V was cut by 1 base and J by 5 bases, with 9 bases left in between. The CDR3 runs to 13 residues. Germline V gene sequence: CDR1 GTSNPN, CDR2 SVGIG (reference sequence). The CDR3 spells CAWSGAGDQPQHF. DNA of the CDR3: TGTGCCTGGAGTGGGGCGGGGGATCAGCCCCAGCATTTT.

The chain recombines TRBV7-3 with TRBJ2-5; 7 positions match TRBD2. The CDR3 is made up of 13 amino acids. Germline V gene lookup returns CDR1 SGHTA and CDR2 FQGTGA. J lost 4 bases, V lost 3 bases, and 2 bases had no gene match. Here the CDR3 reads CASSFRGGETQYF. The CDR3 DNA follows: TGTGCCAGCAGCTTCCGCGGGGGAGAGACCCAGTACTTC.

The chain has TRBV29-1 and TRBJ2-7, with 9 positions matching TRBD1. From germline, CDR1 is SQVTM and CDR2 ANQGSEA. CDR3 length equals 13 residues. V was pared by 4 bases and J by 3 bases, with 4 bases of the junction left unmatched. The CDR3 DNA follows: TGCAGCGTTGGGACAGGGGCTATCTACGAGCAGTACTTC. Its protein is CSVGTGAIYEQYF.

CDR3 DNA sequence: TGTGCCAGCAGTGAAACGGGGACTGACTATGGCTACACCTTC. As protein: CASSETGTDYGYTF. V is TRBV2 and J is TRBJ1-2, with a possible D match to TRBD1 (5 bases). The germline V gene has CDR1 SNHLY and CDR2 FYNNEI. Trimming took off 2 bases at V and 3 bases at J, with 10 bases between the two ends. The CDR3 loop spans 14 amino acids.

The sample holds one count of this clone. The rearrangement joins TRBV7-9 to TRBJ2-5, with D possibly being TRBD2 (6 bases). The CDR3 is 15 amino acids. CDR1 is SEHNR and CDR2 is FQNEAQ in the germline V gene (reference sequence). Trimming stripped 4 bases from V and 4 bases from J, with 16 bases between. CDR3 coding DNA: TGTGCCAGCAGCTCCCATGAGGGACTGGGAGAGACCCAGTACTTC. Translation: CASSSHEGLGETQYF.

V and J are TRBV4-1 and TRBJ2-3, with 7 bases aligning to TRBD1. CDR1 is MGHRA and CDR2 is YSYEKL in the germline V gene. V lost 1 base, J lost 0 bases, and 4 bases stayed unmatched. This CDR3 is built from 16 residues. The CDR3 loop reads CASSQVWGQSTDTQYF. In DNA form, the CDR3 reads TGCGCCAGCAGCCAAGTTTGGGGACAGAGCACAGATACGCAGTATTTT.

This chain links TRBV29-1 with TRBJ2-1; unclear D gene. The germline gives CDR1 SQVTM, CDR2 ANQGSEA. There are 12 residues in the CDR3. V gave up 2 bases and J gave up 6 bases, with 8 bases separating them. The CDR3 DNA reads TGCAGCGTTGAAAAGAGCATCAATGAGCAGTTCTTC. Protein product: CSVEKSINEQFF.

The rearrangement joins TRBV19 to TRBJ2-7; tentative D call: TRBD1 (6 bases). Per germline, CDR1 LNHDA and CDR2 SQIVND (reference sequence). The CDR3 has 13 amino acids. V gave up 5 bases and J gave up 1 base, with 9 bases separating them. For the CDR3, the DNA is TGTGCCAGTAGTCGTGGACAGTCCTACGAGCAGTACTTC. Translated: CASSRGQSYEQYF.

This clone was counted between two and nine times. The sample holds other DNA sequences that translate to the same CDR3. The chain employs TRBV5-6 and TRBJ2-7, with D possibly being TRBD1 (5 bases). The CDR3 contains 15 residues. CDR1 is SGHDT and CDR2 is YYEEEE in the germline V gene. V was clipped by 4 bases and J by 1 base, with 15 bases between them. CDR3 DNA sequence: TGTGCCAGCAGCCCAAATACAGGAATTTCCTACGAGCAGTACTTC. Translated: CASSPNTGISYEQYF.

The chain combines TRBV30 with TRBJ2-7; D is possibly TRBD2 (5 bases). The CDR3 runs to 14 residues. CDR1 and CDR2 from the germline V gene are GTSNPN and SVGIG (reference sequence). Trimming removed 1 base from V and 4 bases from J, with 14 bases in between. The chain's CDR3 is CAWSETNRIYEQYF. As DNA, the CDR3 is TGTGCCTGGAGTGAGACTAACCGGATTTACGAGCAGTACTTC.

The chain combines TRBV18 with TRBJ2-1, with 9 nucleotides matching TRBD2. The CDR3 contains 16 residues. CDR1 is KGHSH and CDR2 is LQKENI in the germline V gene. After removal of 4 bases from V and 5 bases from J, the junction contained 9 bases not matched to a gene. CDR3: CASSQGTSRGNNEQFF. CDR3 DNA: TGTGCCAGCTCACAAGGGACTAGCAGAGGAAACAATGAGCAGTTCTTC.

The chain employs TRBV7-2 and TRBJ2-7, with D possibly TRBD1 on 6 matching bases. This CDR3 spans 16 amino acids. V was shortened by 1 base and J by 1 base, with 14 bases between the two germline ends. Germline V lookup: CDR1 SGHTA, CDR2 FQGNSA. In nucleotides, the CDR3 is TGTGCCAGCAGCTTAGGTACCCCCAGGGGTTCCTACGAGCAGTACTTC. Translation: CASSLGTPRGSYEQYF.

This rearrangement joins TRBV5-8 to TRBJ1-6; D perhaps matches TRBD1 (6 bases). The CDR3 is 15 residues long. Germline lookup yields CDR1 SGHTS and CDR2 YDEGEE. V was pared by 4 bases and J by 10 bases, with 18 bases between. The DNA of the CDR3 is TGTGCCAGCAGCCCCGAGTGGGGGCTTGGATCACCCCTCCACTTT. Protein sequence: CASSPEWGLGSPLHF.

The chain recombines TRBV3-1 (or the pseudogene TRBV3-2) with TRBJ2-7; TRBD2 might be the D (5 bases). The CDR3 length is 16 residues. V was pared by 0 bases and J by 0 bases, with 12 bases between. Germline CDR1 LGHDT, CDR2 YNNKEL (reference sequence). CDR3 protein: CASSQDGMGSSYEQYF. The CDR3 DNA reads TGTGCCAGCAGCCAAGACGGTATGGGGAGCTCCTACGAGCAGTACTTC.

The gene calls are TRBV5-1 and TRBJ1-2; weak D call: TRBD1 (5 bases). The CDR3 is made up of 13 amino acids. V gave up 2 bases and J gave up 6 bases, with 11 bases separating them. Germline V gives CDR1 SGHRS, CDR2 YFSETQ. The DNA for the CDR3 is TGCGCCAGCAGCTTTGCAGGGTCAAATGGCTACACCTTC. This codes for CASSFAGSNGYTF.

This chain joins TRBV27 and TRBJ1-1; D is unresolved. The CDR3 consists of 11 residues. Germline CDR1 reads MNHEY; CDR2 reads SMNVEV (reference sequence). V shed 5 bases and J shed 5 bases, with 6 bases lying between them. This CDR3 reads CASSRGTEAFF. The CDR3 region has the DNA TGTGCCAGCAGTCGGGGTACTGAAGCTTTCTTT.